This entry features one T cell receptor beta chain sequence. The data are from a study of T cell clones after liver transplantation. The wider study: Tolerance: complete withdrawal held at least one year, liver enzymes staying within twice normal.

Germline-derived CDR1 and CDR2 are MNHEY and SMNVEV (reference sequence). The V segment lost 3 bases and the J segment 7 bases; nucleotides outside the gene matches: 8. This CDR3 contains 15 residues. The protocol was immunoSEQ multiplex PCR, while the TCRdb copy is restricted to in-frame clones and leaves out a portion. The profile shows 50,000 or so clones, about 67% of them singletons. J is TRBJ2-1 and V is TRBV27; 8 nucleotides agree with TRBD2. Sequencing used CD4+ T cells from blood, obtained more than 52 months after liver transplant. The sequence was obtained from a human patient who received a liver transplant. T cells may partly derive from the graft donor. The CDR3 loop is CASSFDGGVWNEQFF. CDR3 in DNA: TGTGCCAGCAGTTTCGACGGGGGGGTTTGGAATGAGCAGTTCTTC.